Listed below are T cell receptor beta chains from one sample, sequenced in a study of blood T cell repertoires in COVID-19. Clones were sequenced by immunoSEQ multiplex PCR, and TCRdb holds only the in-frame ones, with some missing. This sample has over 150,000 clones, with approximately 79% found just once. The sample was PBMCs or T cells enriched from blood (not recorded which). Every receptor here comes from a woman in her 70s in a cohort exposed to, infected with or recovered from COVID-19 (not recorded which). Each CDR3 is given with its conserved first and last residue. The order of the fields is V gene, clone size, J gene, D gene, CDR3 protein, CDR3 DNA. A D gene is named only where the DNA matches it firmly. A row's size may be missing; if present it is once, few, many or a size class.

TRBV18	NA	TRBJ2-5	NA	CASSPNGPRETQYF	TGTGCCAGCTCACCAAACGGTCCCCGAGAGACCCAGTACTTC
TRBV19	NA	TRBJ1-5	NA	CASSVGRYQPQHF	TGTGCCAGTAGTGTGGGGCGCTATCAGCCCCAGCATTTT
TRBV6-5	NA	TRBJ2-2	TRBD2	CASTPAGDTGELFF	TGTGCCAGTACACCCGCGGGGGACACCGGGGAGCTGTTTTTT
TRBV5-4	once	TRBJ2-3	TRBD2	CASSPERGAVSDTQYF	TGTGCCAGCAGCCCCGAGCGGGGGGCGGTATCAGATACGCAGTATTTT
TRBV11-2	NA	TRBJ2-7	NA	CASSLTAGDSYEQYF	TGTGCCAGCAGCTTAACTGCCGGGGATTCCTACGAGCAGTACTTC
TRBV10-3	NA	TRBJ2-1	TRBD1	CAIKQGAADNEQFF	TGTGCCATCAAACAGGGGGCCGCCGACAATGAGCAGTTCTTC
TRBV7-2	NA	TRBJ1-5	NA	CASSLQGIGQPQHF	TGTGCCAGCAGCTTACAGGGGATAGGTCAGCCCCAGCATTTT
TRBV9	NA	TRBJ2-3	NA	CASSTGQEGTGTDTQYF	TGTGCCAGCAGCACCGGACAGGAGGGTACGGGCACAGATACGCAGTATTTT
TRBV5-1	NA	TRBJ1-1	NA	CASSLDIKGDEAFF	TGCGCCAGCAGCTTGGATATAAAGGGGGATGAAGCTTTCTTT
TRBV27	NA	TRBJ1-1	NA	CASRLMTGTEAFF	TGTGCCAGCAGGTTAATGACAGGCACTGAAGCTTTCTTT
TRBV6-5	NA	TRBJ1-1	TRBD1	CASSYRAGGNTEAFF	TGTGCCAGCAGTTACAGGGCAGGGGGGAACACTGAAGCTTTCTTT
TRBV27	few	TRBJ1-5	NA	CASRGVGNQPQHF	TGTGCCAGCAGGGGCGTTGGCAATCAGCCCCAGCATTTT
TRBV2	NA	TRBJ1-1	NA	CASSGDGGSTEAFF	TGTGCCAGCAGTGGGGACGGGGGAAGCACTGAAGCTTTCTTT
TRBV3-1/TRBV3-2	once	TRBJ2-7	NA	CASSQVSGDDYEQYF	TGTGCCAGCAGCCAAGTATCCGGGGATGACTACGAGCAGTACTTC
TRBV3-1/TRBV3-2	few	TRBJ1-2	NA	CASSQDTRGYTF	TGTGCCAGCAGCCAAGACACGCGTGGCTACACCTTC
TRBV11-3	NA	TRBJ2-5	TRBD2	CASSFGTSGRETQYF	TGTGCCAGCAGCTTCGGGACTAGCGGGAGAGAGACCCAGTACTTC
TRBV18	NA	TRBJ2-3	NA	CASSPLRALDTQYF	TGTGCCAGCTCACCATTGAGGGCTTTAGATACGCAGTATTTT
TRBV19	NA	TRBJ2-6	NA	CASRGLSSGANVLTF	TGTGCCAGCAGGGGCCTGAGCTCTGGGGCCAACGTCCTGACTTTC
TRBV6-2/TRBV6-3	NA	TRBJ1-2	TRBD1	CASSYGTGFIYGYTF	TGTGCCAGCAGTTACGGGACAGGGTTTATTTATGGCTACACCTTC